This note documents a single T cell receptor beta chain sequence. Its antigen is currently unknown. Using immunoSEQ multiplex PCR, the repertoire was profiled, and TCRdb retains in-frame clones only, with some absent. Here the sample spans 350,000 to 450,000 clones, about nine tenths being singletons. Per the germline V gene, CDR1 is SGDLS and CDR2 is YYNGEE. The CDR3 is made up of 16 amino acids. V gave up 4 bases and J gave up 0 bases, with 16 bases separating them. Stated treatment: roughly 18 received Ad26.COV2.S at low or high dose, single or two shots; roughly 5 received placebo; per-sample allocation not given. Samples came from day 63 after the first vaccine or placebo injection. The data are from a study of Ad26.COV2.S vaccination and SARS-CoV-2 variants. Study in general: Donor was one of the participants in the Ad26.COV2.S arm of the COV1001 trial. Findings and caveats of the study: People who got the vaccine had more spike-specific TCR breadth than people who got placebo.

The sample in question was peripheral blood, obtained in a trial of Ad26.COV2.S vaccine versus placebo. This TCR was sampled from a person aged 18-60 years who received the Ad26.COV2.S COVID-19 vaccine or a placebo. V usage is TRBV9 and J usage is TRBJ1-1, with D possibly TRBD1 on 5 matching bases. The CDR3: CASSPWGRTVNTEAFF. The CDR3, as DNA: TGTGCCAGCAGCCCGTGGGGGAGGACGGTGAACACTGAAGCTTTCTTT.